The 7 T cell receptor beta chains in this list originate from one sample, sequenced in a study of cytomegalovirus exposure and HLA in healthy donors. TCRdb's copy holds only in-frame clones and misses some; the assay was immunoSEQ multiplex PCR. Found here are 170,000 or so clones, roughly 85% of them singletons; the top ten hold 15% to 20%. What was sequenced was PBMCs. The receptors come from a man aged 18 to 30 in good health and CMV-seropositive.

This CDR3 reads CASSLAEVRTGELFF. The CDR3 DNA follows: TGTGCCAGCAGCTTAGCGGAGGTGCGAACCGGGGAGCTGTTTTTT. V gene TRBV7-8 combines with J gene TRBJ2-2; a possible D gene is TRBD2 (5 bases). The ends were cut back, 0 bases at V and 5 bases at J, with 10 bases in the middle. The length of the CDR3 is 15 residues. Looked up from germline, CDR1 is SGHVS and CDR2 is FQNEAQ. The full variable domain, with the rest looked up from reference TRBV7-8 and TRBJ2-2, is GAGVSQSPRYKVAKRGQDVALRCDPISGHVSLFWYQQALGQGPEFLTYFQNEAQLDKSGLPSDRFFAERPEGSVSTLKIQRTQQEDSAVYLCASSLAEVRTGELFFGEGSRLTVL.

This sequence joins TRBV10-1 and TRBJ2-5, with D tentatively TRBD2 (5 bases). Looked up from germline, CDR1 is WNHNN and CDR2 is SYGVQD (reference sequence). The V and J ends lost 2 bases and 4 bases respectively, with 17 bases between them. There are 16 residues in the CDR3. The chain's CDR3 is CASSEAGAASPETQYF. The CDR3 bases are TGCGCCAGCAGTGAGGCCGGAGCGGCTAGTCCAGAGACCCAGTACTTC.

The genes are TRBV28 and TRBJ2-7; D might be TRBD1 (5 bases). This CDR3 has 16 amino acids. CDR1 is MDHEN, CDR2 SYDVKM, per germline. The germline V and J ends were trimmed by 6 bases and 0 bases, with 18 bases remaining between them. The CDR3 sequence is CASSPYWTSTSYEQYF. CDR3 nucleotide sequence: TGTGCCAGCAGCCCGTATTGGACATCGACCTCCTACGAGCAGTACTTC.

V usage is TRBV10-3 and J usage is TRBJ1-2; the match to TRBD1 covers 7 bases. The CDR3 sequence is 14 residues long. V shed 8 bases, J shed 2 bases, and the junction held 8 bases outside the gene matches. The V gene's germline CDR1 is ENHRY and CDR2 SYGVKD. CDR3 loop: CAIQRDSLNYGYTF. Written as DNA, the CDR3 is TGTGCCATCCAGAGGGACAGTCTAAACTATGGCTACACCTTC.

In this sample, this clone turned up many times. The rearrangement uses TRBV6-5 and TRBJ2-7; TRBD1 matches 10 bases. CDR3 length: 14 amino acids. Looked up from germline, CDR1 is MNHEY and CDR2 is SVGAGI. The V gene end was trimmed by 6 bases and the J gene end by 4 bases; junction bases not matched to a gene: 6. The CDR3 loop is CASRPDRGRYEQYF. The CDR3 DNA sequence: TGTGCCAGCAGGCCCGACAGGGGGCGGTACGAGCAGTACTTC.

DNA of the CDR3: TGCGCCAGCAGCTTTCAGACAGTTTCCGACACTGAAGCTTTCTTT. Amino acid sequence: CASSFQTVSDTEAFF. This chain uses TRBV5-1 with TRBJ1-1, with a tentative D call TRBD1 (5 bases). CDR1 SGHRS and CDR2 YFSETQ come from the germline V gene. V was clipped by 2 bases and J by 3 bases, with 14 bases between them. This CDR3 spans 15 amino acids.

The chain employs TRBV19 and TRBJ2-7, with 10 bases matching TRBD2. CDR3 length: 14 residues. CDR1 LNHDA and CDR2 SQIVND come from the germline V gene (reference sequence). Trimming took 5 bases from V and 5 from J; bases not matched to a gene: 6. CDR3 protein: CASSSGTSAHEQYF. CDR3 in DNA: TGTGCCAGTAGTTCAGGGACTAGCGCCCACGAGCAGTACTTC.